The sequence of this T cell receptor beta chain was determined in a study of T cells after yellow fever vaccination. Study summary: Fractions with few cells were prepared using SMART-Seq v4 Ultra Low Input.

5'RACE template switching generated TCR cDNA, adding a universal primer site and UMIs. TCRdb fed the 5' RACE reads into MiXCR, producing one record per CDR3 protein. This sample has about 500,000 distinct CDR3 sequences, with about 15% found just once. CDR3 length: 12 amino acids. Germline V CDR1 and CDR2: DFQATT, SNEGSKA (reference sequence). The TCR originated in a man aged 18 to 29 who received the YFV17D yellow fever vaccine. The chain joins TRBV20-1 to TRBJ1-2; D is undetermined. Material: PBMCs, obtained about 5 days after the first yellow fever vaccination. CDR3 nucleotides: TGCAGGATTCAGGCTTCTAACTATGGCTACACCTTC. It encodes CRIQASNYGYTF.